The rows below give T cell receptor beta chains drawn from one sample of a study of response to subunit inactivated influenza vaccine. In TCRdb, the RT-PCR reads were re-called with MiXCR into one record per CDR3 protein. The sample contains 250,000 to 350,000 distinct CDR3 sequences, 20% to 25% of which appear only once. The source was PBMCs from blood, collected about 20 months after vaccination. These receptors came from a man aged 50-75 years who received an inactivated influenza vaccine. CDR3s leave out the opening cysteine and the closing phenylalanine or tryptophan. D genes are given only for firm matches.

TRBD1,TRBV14,ASSQTGGVGLYSYNEQF
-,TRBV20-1,SARDRRLGGQNTEAF
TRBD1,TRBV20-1,SARVRGRTEAF
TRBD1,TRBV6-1,ASKTRTGGTGELF
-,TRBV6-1,ASSRQVNQPQH
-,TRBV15,ATSRTSYNEQF
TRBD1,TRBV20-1,SARDPYTGGNGELF
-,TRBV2,ASSELRDTILF
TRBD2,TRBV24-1,ASGLAGGGANVLT
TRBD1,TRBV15,ATSIDRTGYSNQPQH